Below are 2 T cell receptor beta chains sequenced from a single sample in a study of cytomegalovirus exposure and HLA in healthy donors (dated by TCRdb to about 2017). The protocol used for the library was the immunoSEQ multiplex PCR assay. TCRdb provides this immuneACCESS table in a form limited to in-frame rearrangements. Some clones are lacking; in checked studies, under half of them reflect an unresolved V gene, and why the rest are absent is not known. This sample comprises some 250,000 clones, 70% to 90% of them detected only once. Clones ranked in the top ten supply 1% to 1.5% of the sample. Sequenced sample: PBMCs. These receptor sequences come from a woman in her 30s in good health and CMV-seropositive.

The CDR3 is CASSPSDRGTNVLTF. Written as DNA, the CDR3 is TGTGCCAGTAGTCCGTCGGACAGGGGAACCAACGTCCTGACTTTC. The chain employs TRBV19 and TRBJ2-6, with 9 bases that match TRBD1. The CDR3 totals 15 residues. The trim removed 5 bases at V and 8 bases at J, leaving 7 bases unmatched. Germline V gene sequence: CDR1 LNHDA, CDR2 SQIVND (reference sequence).

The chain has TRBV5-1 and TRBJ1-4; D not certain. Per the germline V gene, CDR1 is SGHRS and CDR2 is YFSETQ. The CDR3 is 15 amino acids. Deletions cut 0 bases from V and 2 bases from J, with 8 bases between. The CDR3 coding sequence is TGCGCCAGCAGCTTGGGAGACGGGACTAATGAAAAACTGTTTTTT. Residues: CASSLGDGTNEKLFF.